The 20 T cell receptor beta chains given below trace back to one sample, sequenced in a study of T-cell memory formation after mild COVID-19. A single record per CDR3 protein comes from TCRdb applying MiXCR to the 5' RACE reads. The sample records 200,000 to 250,000 distinct CDR3 sequences, about 17% being singletons. Material for sequencing was PBMCs or a T cell subset sorted from them (not recorded which). Receptor source: a man between 18 and 35 years old who had mild COVID-19 (a few samples of this study predate the infection). Cell type and time point are not known.

The V and J genes are TRBV7-9 and TRBJ1-1; D is uncertain. From germline, CDR1 is SEHNR and CDR2 FQNEAQ (reference sequence). CDR3 length: 12 amino acids. Deletions cut 5 bases from V and 7 bases from J, with 11 bases between. CDR3 protein: CASSPSGYEAFF. The CDR3 region has the DNA TGTGCCAGCAGCCCCTCGGGGTATGAAGCTTTCTTT. The variable domain in full, with the rest retrieved from reference TRBV7-9 and TRBJ1-1, is DTGVSQNPRHKITKRGQNVTFRCDPISEHNRLYWYRQTLGQGPEFLTYFQNEAQLEKSRLLSDRFSAERPKGSFSTLEIQRTEQGDSAMYLCASSPSGYEAFFGQGTRLTVV.

This clonotype was counted at least ten times. The V gene is TRBV7-9, the J gene TRBJ1-2; D gene unclear. Trimming took off 5 bases at V and 1 base at J, with 8 bases between the two ends. The CDR3 extends over 13 amino acids. Germline values: CDR1 SEHNR, CDR2 FQNEAQ (reference sequence). The CDR3 loop reads CASSLTDNYGYTF. Here the CDR3 DNA reads TGTGCCAGCAGCCTTACGGATAACTATGGCTACACCTTC.

This clonotype came up a few times. The chain has TRBV10-3 and TRBJ1-3, with 8 bases fitting TRBD1. The J segment lost 3 bases and the V segment lost 3 bases, leaving 4 bases of the junction unmatched. Germline assignment: CDR1 ENHRY and CDR2 SYGVKD. There are 15 residues in the CDR3. The chain's CDR3 is CAISEGQGDGNTIYF. The CDR3 nucleotides read TGTGCCATCAGTGAAGGACAGGGCGATGGAAACACCATATATTTT.

This clonotype has just a few counts. The J gene is TRBJ2-2, the V gene TRBV6-5; TRBD1 aligns across 9 bases. Trimming cost V 2 bases and J 3 bases; bases outside gene matches: 1. This CDR3 comprises 15 residues. Germline assignment: CDR1 MNHEY and CDR2 SVGAGI. CDR3: CASSYGTGYTGELFF. The CDR3 DNA reads as TGTGCCAGCAGTTACGGGACAGGGTACACCGGGGAGCTGTTTTTT.

This chain uses TRBV6-5 with TRBJ1-1; 10 nucleotides line up with TRBD1. Germline CDR1 MNHEY, CDR2 SVGAGI. The CDR3 consists of 15 residues. The J segment lost 6 bases and the V segment lost 7 bases, leaving 11 bases of the junction unmatched. CDR3: CASTKRWTGGAEAFF. The CDR3 nucleotides read TGTGCCAGCACCAAGAGGTGGACAGGGGGGGCTGAAGCTTTCTTT.

This clonotype appeared a few times. Written as DNA, the CDR3 is TGCAGCGTTGCAGTACAGGGGCGTGTGGATGAGCAGTTCTTC. Protein sequence: CSVAVQGRVDEQFF. The rearrangement uses TRBV29-1 and TRBJ2-1; 7 bases align to TRBD1. In germline, CDR1 is SQVTM, CDR2 ANQGSEA. V shed 4 bases, J shed 8 bases, and the junction held 11 bases outside the gene matches. This CDR3 is 14 amino acids long.

The chain couples TRBV7-2 to TRBJ1-2; no firm D call. This CDR3 has 13 amino acids. Germline V gene lookup returns CDR1 SGHTA and CDR2 FQGNSA. Trimming cost V 4 bases and J 7 bases, with 13 bases left between them. This CDR3 is CASSSPETFGYTF. CDR3 DNA: TGTGCCAGCAGCTCCCCCGAGACCTTTGGCTACACCTTC. The full variable domain, rest sourced from reference TRBV7-2 and TRBJ1-2, is GAGVSQSPSNKVTEKGKDVELRCDPISGHTALYWYRQSLGQGLEFLIYFQGNSAPDKSGLPSDRFSAERTGGSVSTLTIQRTQQEDSAVYLCASSSPETFGYTFGSGTRLTVV.

This clonotype was counted many times. The chain is built from TRBV29-1 and TRBJ2-7, with D possibly matching TRBD1 (5 bases). V was clipped by 4 bases and J by 3 bases, with 13 bases between them. The V gene's germline CDR1 is SQVTM and CDR2 ANQGSEA. The CDR3 has 13 residues. The CDR3 bases are TGCAGCGTTGCGCCAGGGATCAACTACGAGCAGTACTTC. This gives the protein CSVAPGINYEQYF.

The rearrangement links TRBV7-8 to TRBJ2-7, with D perhaps matching TRBD2 (6 bases). The CDR3 is 16 amino acids. CDR1 is SGHVS, CDR2 FQNEAQ, per germline. Trimming removed 6 bases at V and 1 base at J, with 19 bases between. The CDR3, as DNA: TGTGCCAGCAGACGAGGAGGGGCTAGCGAATCCTACGAGCAGTACTTC. This gives the protein CASRRGGASESYEQYF.

The chain carries TRBV3-1 and TRBJ1-1; D may be TRBD1 (6 bases). Germline CDR1 LGHDT, CDR2 YNNKEL (reference sequence). The V end was cut by 2 bases, the J end by 11 bases, with 15 bases between. The CDR3 is made up of 13 amino acids. The CDR3 is CASSQRPGEKAFF. The CDR3 nucleotides read TGTGCCAGCAGCCAAAGGCCAGGGGAAAAGGCTTTCTTT.

DNA for the CDR3: TGCGCCAGCAGTTCTCTCAGGGGCACTGAAGCTTTCTTT. It translates to CASSSLRGTEAFF. The rearrangement joins TRBV5-1 to TRBJ1-1, with D tentatively TRBD1 (6 bases). Trimming removed 5 bases from V and 4 bases from J, with 12 bases in between. In germline, CDR1 is SGHRS, CDR2 YFSETQ. The CDR3 is 13 amino acids.

The chain joins TRBV12-3 or TRBV12-4 to TRBJ1-1; TRBD1 aligns across 9 bases. The CDR3 has 15 amino acids. The V segment lost 7 bases and the J segment 1 base; nucleotides outside the gene matches: 7. CDR3 nucleotide sequence: TGTGCCAGCACCTTCCGGGACAGGGAGAACACTGAAGCTTTCTTT. Protein product: CASTFRDRENTEAFF.

This clonotype has just a few counts. The CDR3 sequence: CSALRVGEQYF. In DNA form, the CDR3 reads TGCAGTGCTCTCCGAGTAGGCGAGCAGTACTTC. This chain links TRBV20-1 with TRBJ2-7; D is uncertain. Trimming shortened V by 5 bases and J by 6 bases, and 11 bases separated the two germline ends. This CDR3 has 11 amino acids. Germline values: CDR1 DFQATT, CDR2 SNEGSKA (reference sequence).

This clonotype was seen a few times. The chain couples TRBV11-2 to TRBJ1-1, with 8 bases identical to TRBD1. Germline-derived CDR1 and CDR2 are SGHAT and FQNNGV. Trimming cost V 4 bases and J 5 bases; bases outside gene matches: 3. CDR3 length equals 13 residues. The CDR3 nucleotides read TGTGCCAGCAGCTCAGGGGGCATGACTGAAGCTTTCTTT. It yields the protein CASSSGGMTEAFF.

The rearrangement uses TRBV18 and TRBJ2-1; D assignment may be TRBD1 or TRBD2 (5 bases each). Per germline, CDR1 KGHSH and CDR2 LQKENI. CDR3 length: 14 amino acids. V lost 4 bases and J lost 2, with 9 bases in between. The CDR3 bases are TGTGCCAGCTCACGGGACGGTACCTACAATGAGCAGTTCTTC. Translated, it gives CASSRDGTYNEQFF.

About this clonotype: Mismatch with germline at one junction end may stem from a read error. The chain has TRBV6-2 or TRBV6-3 and TRBJ1-5; D is unresolved. Germline CDR1 MNHEY, CDR2 SVGEGT. This CDR3 region has 17 residues. The chain's CDR3 is CASSYNPGLSWDQPQHF. DNA of the CDR3: TGTGCAAGCAGTTACAACCCGGGTCTCTCCTGGGATCAGCCCCAGCATTTT.

This clonotype was counted many times. This chain joins TRBV7-9 and TRBJ1-2; 10 bases are shared with TRBD1. V lost 0 bases to trimming and J lost 8 bases; unmatched junction nucleotides: 0. CDR1 is SEHNR and CDR2 is FQNEAQ in the germline V gene (reference sequence). The length of the CDR3 is 13 residues. CDR3 protein: CASSLATGGGYTF. CDR3 DNA: TGTGCCAGCAGCTTAGCGACAGGGGGCGGCTACACCTTC.

The DNA of the CDR3 is TGCGCCAGCAGCTTACGAGGAATACAGAGCGCGTACAATGAGCAGTTCTTC. Translation gives CASSLRGIQSAYNEQFF. This sequence joins TRBV5-1 and TRBJ2-1; unclear D gene. Germline V gives CDR1 SGHRS, CDR2 YFSETQ. V lost 2 bases and J 4 bases, leaving 19 bases between the germline ends. This CDR3 is built from 17 residues.

Many counts were recorded for this clonotype. This chain uses TRBV2 with TRBJ1-1; tentatively, D is TRBD1 (5 bases). In germline, CDR1 is SNHLY, CDR2 FYNNEI. V was cut by 11 bases and J by 3 bases, with 19 bases left in between. The CDR3 has 14 residues. CDR3 region: CACQSIGADTEAFF. CDR3 nucleotides: TGTGCCTGCCAATCAATCGGGGCCGACACTGAAGCTTTCTTT.

The sample holds a few counts of this clonotype. The genes are TRBV28 and TRBJ1-6, with D possibly being TRBD1 (5 bases). Germline V lookup: CDR1 MDHEN, CDR2 SYDVKM. The CDR3 loop spans 12 amino acids. Trimming stripped 7 bases from V and 14 bases from J, with 15 bases between. The CDR3 nucleotides read TGTGCCAGCACCCTCGGGGGGAAAGCCCTCCACTTT. This gives the protein CASTLGGKALHF.